The rows below give T cell receptor beta chains drawn from one sample of a study of response to subunit inactivated influenza vaccine. TCRdb recomputed calls from the RT-PCR reads with MiXCR, one row per CDR3 protein. The data hold around 480,000 distinct CDR3 sequences, with 16% observed a single time. Source: CD4+ T cells sorted from PBMCs, taken less than 30 months after vaccination. The receptors here all came from a man in his fifties or sixties who received an inactivated influenza vaccine. Each CDR3 is given without its conserved first and last residue.

v_call,j_call,cdr3_length,cdr3_aa
TRBV18,TRBJ1-6,12,ASSPTRADSPLH
TRBV20-1,TRBJ2-4,11,SASRDRKNIQY
TRBV15,TRBJ2-6,14,ATSRDRDVRANVLT
TRBV20-1,TRBJ1-5,11,SAGQNSNQPQH
TRBV27,TRBJ2-4,16,ASSFIGTSGLAKNIQY
TRBV12-3/TRBV12-4,TRBJ2-7,10,ASSSMMVEQY
TRBV5-5,TRBJ2-3,13,ASSLAPGVADTQY
TRBV10-1,TRBJ2-3,13,ASSISGGGTDTQY
TRBV15,TRBJ2-3,13,ATSRDDPSTDTQY
TRBV5-4,TRBJ2-7,11,ASSPQDSYEQY
TRBV4-2,TRBJ1-2,14,ASSQDQGPRNYGYT
TRBV18,TRBJ1-6,12,ASSPGQLNSPLH
TRBV11-2,TRBJ2-3,12,ASSARARTDTQY
TRBV5-6,TRBJ2-3,15,ASSIPGQGVGTDTQY
TRBV29-1,TRBJ1-1,11,SATSGVNTEAF
TRBV18,TRBJ2-3,10,ASAIYDSTQY
TRBV4-1,TRBJ2-1,16,ASSYPGQGLQVGVEQF
TRBV18,TRBJ2-3,11,ASVKGSTDTQY
TRBV6-1,TRBJ2-5,16,ASRSGQGFPKAQETQY
TRBV18,TRBJ1-3,13,ASSPPSGPGNTIY
TRBV12-3/TRBV12-4,TRBJ1-5,12,ASSSTYSNQPQH
TRBV3-1,TRBJ2-2,14,ASSHTGTSNTGELF
TRBV20-1,TRBJ1-4,9,SARGTEKLF
TRBV5-5,TRBJ1-4,13,ASSIGHLGSEKLF
TRBV20-1,TRBJ2-5,11,SASGGGQETQY
TRBV2,TRBJ2-1,14,ASSEAGLAPYNEQF
TRBV20-1,TRBJ1-5,13,SARSQPYSNQPQH
TRBV7-9,TRBJ1-5,11,ASSLGLSQPQH
TRBV5-1,TRBJ2-3,11,ASSSGDSDTQY
TRBV7-2,TRBJ2-1,12,ASSRDYSAGEQF
TRBV7-3,TRBJ2-5,11,ASSSPNQETQY
TRBV20-1,TRBJ1-1,13,SARQGAIEGTEAF
TRBV5-1,TRBJ1-5,15,IRGQSTLQGISQPQH
TRBV4-3,TRBJ2-3,12,ASSQEGLRDTQY
TRBV25-1,TRBJ2-1,11,ASSDRLAAEQF
TRBV27,TRBJ1-1,12,ASSLKDKNTEAF
TRBV3-1,TRBJ2-3,17,ASSQVVASGTMRTDTQY
TRBV9,TRBJ2-1,13,ASSAGQGGVNEQF
TRBV7-9,TRBJ2-1,13,ASSPPGRLHNEQF
TRBV7-8,TRBJ2-1,14,ASSSPRTSADNEQF
TRBV9,TRBJ2-2,14,ASSGEPILNTGELF
TRBV25-1,TRBJ1-2,11,ASSEWGDYGYT